This T cell receptor (beta chain) was sequenced in a study of blood T cell repertoires in COVID-19. Turning to the study itself: PBMCs, B-cell-depleted T cells, or T cells were the source of the cDNA or gDNA that made up the material.

In the source study's methods: Estimation of nucleated cell counts relied on the amplification of reference gene primers. Only in-frame clones appear in the TCRdb table, and some are missing; sequencing was by immunoSEQ multiplex PCR. V and J calls and clone size are given by that table; D and trimming were obtained from the DNA. The data show hundreds of thousands of clones, with approximately 90% seen just once and roughly 0.99% held by the top ten. The CDR3 spans 12 residues. V lost 4 bases to trimming and J lost 4 bases, with 8 bases between them. Germline V gene lookup returns CDR1 SEHNR and CDR2 FQNEAQ (reference sequence). This study enrolled people aged 18 to 89 from about 26 US geographic areas. Before being deemed recovered, Cohort 3 donors had two negative PCRs, clearance, or symptom resolution. There are many counts of this clone. In the same sample, other DNA sequences code for this CDR3.

This receptor was identified in a man aged 18 to 30 who had recovered from COVID-19. Material: PBMCs or T cells enriched from blood (not recorded which). The genes are TRBV7-9 and TRBJ2-7; D might be TRBD1 (6 bases). The CDR3 region is CASSSQGYEQYF. The CDR3 DNA reads as TGTGCCAGCAGCTCGCAGGGGTACGAGCAGTACTTC. The complete variable domain, with remaining parts taken from reference TRBV7-9 and TRBJ2-7, reads DTGVSQNPRHKITKRGQNVTFRCDPISEHNRLYWYRQTLGQGPEFLTYFQNEAQLEKSRLLSDRFSAERPKGSFSTLEIQRTEQGDSAMYLCASSSQGYEQYFGPGTRLTVT.